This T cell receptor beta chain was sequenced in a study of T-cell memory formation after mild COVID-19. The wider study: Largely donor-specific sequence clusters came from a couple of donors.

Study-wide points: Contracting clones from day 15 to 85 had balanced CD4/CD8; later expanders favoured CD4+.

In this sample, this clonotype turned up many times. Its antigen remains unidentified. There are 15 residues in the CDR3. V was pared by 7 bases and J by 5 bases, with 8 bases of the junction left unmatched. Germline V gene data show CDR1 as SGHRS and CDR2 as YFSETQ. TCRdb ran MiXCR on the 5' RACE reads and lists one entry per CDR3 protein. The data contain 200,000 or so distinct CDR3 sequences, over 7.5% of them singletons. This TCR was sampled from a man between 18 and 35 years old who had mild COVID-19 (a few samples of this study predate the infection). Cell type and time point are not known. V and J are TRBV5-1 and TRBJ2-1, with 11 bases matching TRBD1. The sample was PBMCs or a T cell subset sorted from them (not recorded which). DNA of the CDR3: TGCGCCAGCCTCCGGGACAGGGGGATCGACAATGAGCAGTTCTTC. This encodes CASLRDRGIDNEQFF.